This T cell receptor beta chain was sequenced for a study of blood T cell repertoires in COVID-19. Across the study: The study drew acute and convalescent COVID-19 samples from the United States, Italy and Spain. In each case, the material was cDNA or gDNA derived from T cells, B-cell-depleted T cells, or PBMCs.

The germline V gene has CDR1 SGHRS and CDR2 YFSETQ. This CDR3 region has 14 residues. Trimming cost V 2 bases and J 2 bases; bases outside gene matches: 1. This clone has only a few counts. Repertoires were generated with immunoSEQ multiplex PCR, while TCRdb's copy carries only in-frame clones and drops some. The repertoire holds hundreds of thousands of clones, with about nine tenths as singletons. The gene calls are TRBV5-1 and TRBJ2-7; 10 bases agree with TRBD1. The clonotype originates from a woman in her 50s who had recovered from COVID-19. The specimen sequenced was peripheral blood. The CDR3 DNA follows: TGCGCCAGCAGCTTAGGGACAGGGGCCTACGAGCAGTACTTC. As protein: CASSLGTGAYEQYF.